Here is one TCR beta chain with its context. It has no known antigen specificity. No base qualities exist here, and no much larger clone lies one base off it. The record originates from a study of OX40 agonist ivuxolimab in advanced cancers. For context, the study as a whole: Ivuxolimab, which targeted the costimulatory receptor OX40 (CD134), was an agonistic, fully human IgG2 monoclonal antibody. Intravenous ivuxolimab was administered to patients every 2 weeks at six dose levels: 0.01, 0.1, 0.3, 1.5, 3 and 10 mg/kg. Among the roughly 52 dose-escalation patients, approximately 20 had hepatocellular carcinoma, roughly 15 melanoma, 9 renal cell carcinoma and 9 head and neck cancer. A male proportion of 82.7% and a mean age of approximately 58 years, ranging from roughly 23 to 80, were recorded for the dose-escalation cohort. Prior anti-PD-1, anti-PD-L1 or anti-CTLA-4 therapy was permitted, and less than 45% of dose-escalation patients had received checkpoint inhibitors. Partial responses were achieved by three dose-escalation patients, of whom one had hepatocellular carcinoma and two had cutaneous melanoma. Peripheral TCRbeta sequencing aimed to test whether ivuxolimab altered TCR sequence diversity and caused clonal T-cell expansion. The monotherapy dose-escalation portion (N of about 50 patients) of the phase I ivuxolimab trial is reported in the paper.

The study at large found these results: After ivuxolimab, expanded clones were on average more numerous among CD8+ T cells than among CD4+ T cells. At doses of 0.1 to 3.0 mg/kg, clonal expansion of both CD4+ and CD8+ T cells in blood was seen between baseline and week 6. Which antigens the clonally expanded peripheral T cells were specific for was not determined. Low levels of normalized T-cell clonal expansion were also seen in some patients who did not respond. In the 0.1-3.0 mg/kg groups, partial responders were among the patients with the lowest normalized peripheral clonal expansion, particularly in CD8+ T cells.

For sequencing of the TCRbeta CDR3 region, genomic DNA was extracted from the sorted cells. TCRbeta CDR3 regions were sequenced using the immunoSEQ Assay. TCRdb stores this immuneACCESS table with in-frame sequences only. Part of the clones is absent; in the studies checked, under half of the shortfall reflects unresolved V genes, and no reason is known for the rest. Present in this sample are 55,000 to 65,000 clones, approximately 89% of which were seen just once. The ten largest clonotypes hold around 19% of the sample. Patients with a history of autoimmune disease or receiving systemic immunosuppression were excluded from the trial. Peripheral blood for TCR sequencing was collected from all dose cohorts at baseline, on cycle 4 day 1, and on cycle 7 day 1. The samples were taken from a phase I, first-in-human, multicenter, open-label dose-escalation trial of ivuxolimab. Adults with locally advanced or metastatic melanoma, renal cell carcinoma, hepatocellular carcinoma or head and neck squamous cell carcinoma were enrolled in the trial. Before TCR sequencing, CD4+ T cells and CD8+ T cells were sorted from peripheral blood as separate populations.

Trimming removed 0 bases from V and 3 bases from J, leaving 8 bases between the germline ends. The CDR3 runs 14 residues from the cysteine to the phenylalanine. Here the CDR3 DNA is all that survives: 42 bases in frame from base 1. The CDR1 and CDR2 encoded by the germline V gene are MGHRA and YSYEKL. The chain employs TRBV4-1 and TRBJ1-2; there is no confident call for the D gene. The source material was CD4+ or CD8+ T cells sorted from blood, sampled in a trial of the OX40 agonist ivuxolimab. The receptor was isolated from an adult with an advanced solid tumor such as melanoma, head and neck, liver or kidney cancer. The CDR3 protein is CASSQDWEDYGYTF. The nucleotide sequence is TGCGCCAGCAGCCAAGATTGGGAGGACTATGGCTACACCTTC.